This TCR beta chain was identified in a study of T-cell memory formation after mild COVID-19. UMIs and sample barcodes were carried by the TCR alpha and TCR beta cDNA libraries that 5'RACE produced using constant-segment primers. MiXCR, applied by TCRdb to the 5' RACE reads, yields one record per CDR3 protein. The sample lists some 300,000 distinct CDR3 sequences; around 20% were seen once. Study findings and constraints: Shrinking CD4+ clones were chiefly CM and EM; CD8+ ones were chiefly EMRA. Whereas later expanders leaned CD4+, clones contracting day 15 to 85 showed a balanced CD4/CD8 makeup.

Details on this clonotype: What it binds is not known.

Deletions cut 3 bases from V and 6 bases from J, with 9 bases between. The CDR3 extends over 14 amino acids. The sequenced sample was PBMCs or a T cell subset sorted from them (not recorded which). This chain links TRBV12-3 or TRBV12-4 with TRBJ1-6; D unresolved. The source of this sequence is a man between 18 and 35 years old who had mild COVID-19 (a few samples of this study predate the infection). Cell type and time point are not known. As DNA, the CDR3 is TGTGCCAGCAGTTTGGATGTCACTAATTCACCCCTCCACTTT. It codes for CASSLDVTNSPLHF.